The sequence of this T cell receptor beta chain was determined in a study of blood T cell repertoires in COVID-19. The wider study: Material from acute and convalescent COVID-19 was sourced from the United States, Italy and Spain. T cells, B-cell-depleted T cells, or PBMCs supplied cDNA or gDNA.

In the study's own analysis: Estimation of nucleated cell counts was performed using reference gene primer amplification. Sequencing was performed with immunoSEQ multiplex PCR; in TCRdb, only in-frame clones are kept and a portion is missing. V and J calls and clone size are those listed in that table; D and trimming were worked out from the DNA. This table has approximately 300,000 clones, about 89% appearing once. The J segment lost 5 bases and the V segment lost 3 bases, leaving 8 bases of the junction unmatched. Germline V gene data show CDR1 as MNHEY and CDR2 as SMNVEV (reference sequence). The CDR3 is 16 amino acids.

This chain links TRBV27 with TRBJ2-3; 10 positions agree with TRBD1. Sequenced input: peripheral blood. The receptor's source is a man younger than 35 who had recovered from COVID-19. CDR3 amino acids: CASSLSGQGGEDTQYF. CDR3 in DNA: TGTGCCAGCAGTTTGTCCGGACAGGGGGGAGAAGATACGCAGTATTTT.